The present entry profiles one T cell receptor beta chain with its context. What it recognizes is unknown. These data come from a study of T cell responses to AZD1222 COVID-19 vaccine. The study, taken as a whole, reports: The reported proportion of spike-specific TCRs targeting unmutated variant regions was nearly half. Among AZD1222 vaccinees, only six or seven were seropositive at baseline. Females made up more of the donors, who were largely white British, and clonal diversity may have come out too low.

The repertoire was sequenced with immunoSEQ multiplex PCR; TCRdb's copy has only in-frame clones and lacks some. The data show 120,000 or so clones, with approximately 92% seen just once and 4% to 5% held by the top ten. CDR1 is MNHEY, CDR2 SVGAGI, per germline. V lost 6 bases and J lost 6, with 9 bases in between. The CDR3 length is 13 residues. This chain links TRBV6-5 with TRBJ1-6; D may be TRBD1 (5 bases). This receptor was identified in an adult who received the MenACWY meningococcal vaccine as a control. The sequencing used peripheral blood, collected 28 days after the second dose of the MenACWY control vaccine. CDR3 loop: CASRGTGNSPLHF. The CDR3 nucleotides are TGTGCCAGCAGGGGGACGGGTAATTCACCCCTCCACTTT.